This TCR beta chain was found in a study of lymphopenia after photon versus proton radiotherapy (dated by TCRdb to about 2019). With respect to the entire study: In patients with gastrointestinal tumors who developed high-grade lymphopenia, the study compared the immunological effects of photon radiation therapy with those of proton radiation therapy. The cohort included 20 or so patients with gastrointestinal tumors who developed lymphopenia after receiving either photon or proton therapy. The study was designed to characterize how the impact on the immune system differs between the two radiation modalities. The paper as a whole reports these results and caveats: Across the cohort, an inverse correlation was found between a larger post-nadir drop in TCR diversity and overall survival time among patients who died. Proton-treated patients stayed relatively stable during treatment, while photon-treated patients lost naive T cells and TCR diversity and gained effector/memory populations. The authors looked at the survival association only in patients who died, and they framed better survival with proton therapy as a possibility rather than a demonstrated result. Once the lymphocyte count had reached its nadir, the repertoires of photon-treated patients showed oligoclonal expansion, particularly of CD8+ Temra cells, and this expansion drove the decline in diversity.

The library was generated by the immunoSEQ multiplex PCR assay. Deep sequencing of rearranged TCR beta loci, alongside multiparametric flow cytometry, was used to profile T cell repertoires. TCRdb took this table from immuneACCESS and kept in-frame rearrangements with V and J called. Such tables lack part of the clones; where checked against another copy, unresolved V genes explain under half of the gap, and the rest is unexplained. Here the sample has about 68,000 clones; roughly 93% occur a single time. Of the sample, approximately 2.9% is held by the ten largest clones. There are a few counts of this clone. This clone's antigen is unknown. Per-base qualities were not stored, and no clone one base away is much larger. The CDR3 contains 12 residues, cysteine and phenylalanine counted. Of all the DNA, just the CDR3 is kept, 36 bases in frame from base 1. CDR1 SNHLY and CDR2 FYNNEI were looked up in the germline V gene. V is reduced by 6 bases and J by 6 bases, leaving a spacing of 11 bases between them.

This chain is built from TRBV2 and TRBJ1-2, with a weak D call of TRBD1 (5 bases match). The clonotype was recovered from a woman aged 70-85 years with pancreatic cancer. Specimen: peripheral blood, collected from a patient treated with photon-based radiotherapy. The bases read TGTGCCAGCAGGTCAGGGCAAGATGGCTACACCTTC. It translates as CASRSGQDGYTF.